Following are 26 T cell receptor beta chains from one sample sequenced in a study of neurological immune-mediated disorders. TCRdb re-called the 5' RACE reads through MiXCR, storing one row per CDR3 protein. The top ten hold 1.3% of the sample, which has 65,000 to 70,000 distinct CDR3 sequences, 3.5% to 5% seen once. The source material was PBMCs. Receptor source: a man aged 25 to 45 with multiple sclerosis.

This clonotype was recorded at least ten times. J is TRBJ2-7 and V is TRBV12-3 or TRBV12-4, with TRBD1 matching over 7 bases. CDR3 length equals 19 residues. Unmatched junction bases numbered 17, after V lost 0 bases and J lost 3 bases. Here the CDR3 DNA reads TGTGCCAGCAGTTTAGCGCTCAGACAGGGCCAGCGCTCCCTCTACGAGCAGTACTTC. It codes for CASSLALRQGQRSLYEQYF.

In this sample, this clonotype turned up many times. V is TRBV10-3 and J is TRBJ2-2; 8 bases agree with TRBD1. J lost 1 base, V lost 5 bases, and 9 bases had no gene match. The CDR3 has 17 amino acids. CDR1 and CDR2 (germline): ENHRY, SYGVKD. This CDR3 reads CAISQPSGTGNTGELFF. CDR3 DNA sequence: TGTGCCATCAGTCAACCCTCCGGGACAGGGAACACCGGGGAGCTGTTTTTT.

The sample holds many counts of this clonotype. The V gene is TRBV2, the J gene TRBJ1-4, with 7 positions matching TRBD1. The CDR3 runs 14 residues. Germline trimming cut 7 bases from V and 6 bases from J; bases unmatched to any gene: 8. Germline assignment: CDR1 SNHLY and CDR2 FYNNEI. This CDR3 is CASKKDRPDEKLFF. CDR3 sequence (DNA): TGTGCCAGCAAAAAGGACAGGCCTGATGAAAAACTGTTTTTT.

This clonotype occurred many times. The chain is built from TRBV7-9 and TRBJ2-2; 7 bases map to TRBD1. Germline loops: CDR1 SEHNR, CDR2 FQNEAQ (reference sequence). Losses at the gene ends were 5 bases for V and 0 bases for J; bases not matched to a gene: 0. The CDR3 is 14 amino acids. CDR3 amino acids: CASSTGANTGELFF. The CDR3 DNA reads as TGTGCCAGCAGCACAGGGGCGAACACCGGGGAGCTGTTTTTT.

This clonotype is judged medium-sized. The rearrangement joins TRBV20-1 to TRBJ1-1; no firm D call. V lost 5 bases and J lost 3, with 13 bases in between. The CDR3 is made up of 13 amino acids. The germline V gene has CDR1 DFQATT and CDR2 SNEGSKA (reference sequence). CDR3 sequence (DNA): TGCAGTGCTCGACGAGACATACACACTGAAGCTTTCTTT. Residues: CSARRDIHTEAFF.

The V and J genes are TRBV20-1 and TRBJ2-7; the match to TRBD2 covers 9 bases. The V gene's germline CDR1 is DFQATT and CDR2 SNEGSKA (reference sequence). The CDR3 spans 13 residues. J gave up 2 bases and V 7 bases, and 6 bases lay outside the gene matches. CDR3 region: CSVGRGGPYEQYF. In DNA form, the CDR3 reads TGCAGTGTAGGGCGGGGGGGTCCCTACGAGCAGTACTTC.

This clonotype was seen repeatedly, ten times or more. The CDR3 protein is CASRPGPNTGELFF. For the CDR3, the DNA is TGCGCCAGCAGGCCGGGACCGAACACCGGGGAGCTGTTTTTT. The chain employs TRBV5-1 and TRBJ2-2, with D perhaps matching TRBD1 or TRBD2 (5 bases each). V was trimmed by 5 bases and J by 0 bases, leaving 8 bases between them. Germline V gene lookup returns CDR1 SGHRS and CDR2 YFSETQ. The CDR3 has 14 amino acids.

This clonotype came up many times. The rearrangement joins TRBV10-2 to TRBJ1-1; D unresolved. Germline V lookup: CDR1 WSHSY, CDR2 SAAADI. The CDR3 has 13 residues. V was cut by 3 bases and J by 1 base, with 6 bases left in between. CDR3 amino acids: CASSDLKNTEAFF. DNA of the CDR3: TGCGCCAGCAGTGACCTTAAGAACACTGAAGCTTTCTTT.

In its sample, this clonotype was seen many times. The chain recombines TRBV6-4 with TRBJ2-1; D is unclear. This CDR3 region has 16 residues. Germline lookup yields CDR1 MRHNA and CDR2 SNTAGT. V lost 0 bases to trimming and J lost 8 bases, with 17 bases between them. The CDR3 loop reads CASSDSRFREIDEQFF. CDR3 DNA: TGTGCCAGCAGTGACTCCCGATTTAGAGAAATCGATGAGCAGTTCTTC.

The chain employs TRBV6-1 and TRBJ2-7; D may match TRBD1 or TRBD2 (5 bases each). The CDR3 loop spans 15 amino acids. Trimming removed 6 bases from V and 7 bases from J, with 22 bases in between. Per the germline V gene, CDR1 is MNHNS and CDR2 is SASEGT. In DNA, the CDR3 is TGTGCCAGCAGCCCTGGGGGAGCGTTGGGGGAAGAGCAGTACTTC. Protein: CASSPGGALGEEQYF.

There are many counts of this clonotype. This chain links TRBV12-3 or TRBV12-4 with TRBJ2-1; 9 nucleotides match TRBD1. The CDR3 totals 15 residues. Trimming at V came to 5 bases and at J to 5 bases, leaving 7 bases not matched to a gene. The chain's CDR3 is CASSPGQGSHNEQFF. Written as DNA, the CDR3 is TGTGCCAGCAGTCCGGGACAGGGTTCCCACAATGAGCAGTTCTTC.

Many counts were recorded for this clonotype. This chain uses TRBV2 with TRBJ1-2; possible D gene TRBD1, 6 bases. Germline assignment: CDR1 SNHLY and CDR2 FYNNEI. Trimming cost V 0 bases and J 6 bases, with 14 bases left between them. The CDR3 contains 15 residues. As DNA, the CDR3 is TGTGCCAGCAGTGAAGCCCCAGGGGCAGTCGATGGCTACACCTTC. This translates into CASSEAPGAVDGYTF.

This clonotype was counted ten times or more. The rearrangement uses TRBV11-2 and TRBJ1-6; no reliable D call. The CDR3 has 17 amino acids. Germline values: CDR1 SGHAT, CDR2 FQNNGV. V was clipped by 5 bases and J by 0 bases, with 14 bases between them. The CDR3 sequence is CASSVWTSSSYNSPLHF. The CDR3 DNA follows: TGTGCCAGCAGCGTTTGGACGTCGAGCTCCTATAATTCACCCCTCCACTTT.

This clonotype has a handful of counts. This chain joins TRBV12-3 or TRBV12-4 and TRBJ1-4, with D maybe TRBD1 (5 bases). This CDR3 spans 15 amino acids. V was clipped by 6 bases and J by 7 bases, with 18 bases between them. The CDR3 reads CASSHEGTSGEKLFF. CDR3 in DNA: TGTGCCAGCAGCCATGAGGGGACCTCGGGTGAAAAACTGTTTTTT.

This clonotype was counted ten times or more. The V and J genes are TRBV20-1 and TRBJ2-1; maybe TRBD2 (6 bases). Trimming stripped 0 bases from V and 2 bases from J, with 11 bases between. The germline V gene encodes CDR1 DFQATT and CDR2 SNEGSKA (reference sequence). The CDR3 is made up of 15 amino acids. This CDR3 is CSAREIAGPYNEQFF. As DNA, the CDR3 is TGCAGTGCTAGAGAAATCGCGGGACCCTACAATGAGCAGTTCTTC.

Many counts were recorded for this clonotype. The chain links TRBV7-2 to TRBJ2-7, with 7 bases matching TRBD1. Per the germline V gene, CDR1 is SGHTA and CDR2 is FQGNSA. The CDR3 runs 15 residues. The trim removed 0 bases at V and 6 bases at J, leaving 8 bases unmatched. This chain's CDR3 is CASSLARRSGGEQYF. The DNA for the CDR3 is TGTGCCAGCAGCTTAGCGCGTCGGTCAGGGGGCGAGCAGTACTTC.

The chain recombines TRBV4-3 with TRBJ2-6; weak D call: TRBD2 (5 bases). The CDR3 has 18 amino acids. The V gene lost 0 bases and the J gene lost 1 base, with 13 bases spanning the gap. The germline V gene has CDR1 LGHNA and CDR2 YSLEER. DNA of the CDR3: TGCGCCAGCAGCCAAGACCCAAGCGGAGCTTCTGGGGCCAACGTCCTGACTTTC. Translation gives CASSQDPSGASGANVLTF.

In its sample, this clonotype was seen many times. The CDR3 loop reads CASSELGDRGPYEQYF. The CDR3 DNA follows: TGTGCCAGCAGTGAATTAGGGGACAGGGGCCCCTACGAGCAGTACTTC. This chain links TRBV25-1 with TRBJ2-7; 10 nucleotides match TRBD1. Germline V CDR1 and CDR2: MGHDK, SYGVNS. V trimming: 1 base; J trimming: 2 bases; junction bases outside the gene matches: 5. The CDR3 has 16 residues.

This clonotype was recorded many times. This rearrangement joins TRBV29-1 to TRBJ1-5; D is perhaps TRBD1 (5 bases). The CDR3 has 13 amino acids. The germline gives CDR1 SQVTM, CDR2 ANQGSEA. V lost 4 bases and J lost 2, with 9 bases in between. The CDR3 spells CSVARGGNQPQHF. CDR3 sequence (DNA): TGCAGCGTTGCACGGGGGGGCAATCAGCCCCAGCATTTT.

This clonotype was detected ten times or more. This rearrangement joins TRBV27 to TRBJ1-6; TRBD1 might be the D (5 bases). Germline CDR1 MNHEY, CDR2 SMNVEV (reference sequence). Deletions cut 6 bases from V and 6 bases from J, with 15 bases between. The CDR3 covers 15 residues. The CDR3 bases are TGTGCCAGCAGAGAGCCCCAGGGCCTTAATTCACCCCTCCACTTT. Amino acids: CASREPQGLNSPLHF.

This clonotype was recorded at least ten times. The CDR3 nucleotides read TGCGCCAGCAGCCTAAGACTAGCGGGGACCGCGAACACCGGGGAGCTGTTTTTT. Translating gives CASSLRLAGTANTGELFF. The chain combines TRBV5-1 with TRBJ2-2; TRBD2 agrees at 11 bases. Germline CDR1 and CDR2: SGHRS and YFSETQ. The CDR3 contains 18 residues. V was clipped by 4 bases and J by 0 bases; unmatched bases: 8.

Ten or more counts support this clonotype. V usage is TRBV9 and J usage is TRBJ2-7; 7 bases line up with TRBD1. V dropped 4 bases and J dropped 2; count of bases not matched to a gene: 3. The CDR3 spans 13 residues. The germline V gene encodes CDR1 SGDLS and CDR2 YYNGEE. This CDR3 is CASSPTGTYEQYF. CDR3 bases: TGTGCCAGCAGCCCGACAGGGACCTACGAGCAGTACTTC.

This clonotype occurred many times. This chain connects TRBV7-9 to TRBJ1-2; the D gene is possibly TRBD1 (5 bases). Germline V gene data show CDR1 as SEHNR and CDR2 as FQNEAQ (reference sequence). The V end lost 1 base, the J end lost 7 bases, and 10 bases lay between the germline ends. This CDR3 comprises 13 residues. The DNA for the CDR3 is TGTGCCAGCAGCTTAGTAGGGGTCGGTGGCTACACCTTC. It codes for CASSLVGVGGYTF. Looking up the rest from reference TRBV7-9 and TRBJ1-2 gives the full variable domain: DTGVSQNPRHKITKRGQNVTFRCDPISEHNRLYWYRQTLGQGPEFLTYFQNEAQLEKSRLLSDRFSAERPKGSFSTLEIQRTEQGDSAMYLCASSLVGVGGYTFGSGTRLTVV.

The table lists this clonotype with many counts. The chain is built from TRBV20-1 and TRBJ2-1, with 7 bases aligning to TRBD2. V lost 4 bases to trimming and J lost 7 bases; unmatched junction nucleotides: 4. Germline CDR1 is DFQATT and CDR2 is SNEGSKA (reference sequence). The CDR3 length is 12 residues. CDR3 sequence (DNA): TGCAGTGCTAACCCGCGGGGGAATGAGCAGTTCTTC. This codes for CSANPRGNEQFF.

This clonotype was seen ten or more times. The chain joins TRBV14 to TRBJ1-1; 7 nucleotides match TRBD1. Germline V CDR1 and CDR2: SGHDN, FVKESK. With V trimmed by 3 bases and J by 1 base, 2 bases remained unmatched. The CDR3 sequence is 14 residues long. The CDR3 loop is CASSHRQGNTEAFF. CDR3 DNA: TGTGCCAGCAGCCATAGACAGGGGAACACTGAAGCTTTCTTT.

This clonotype was counted ten times or more. The chain has TRBV27 and TRBJ2-1, with TRBD2 matching 9 bases. Germline CDR1 MNHEY, CDR2 SMNVEV (reference sequence). The length of the CDR3 is 15 residues. With V trimmed by 5 bases and J by 6 bases, 8 bases remained unmatched. CDR3 sequence (DNA): TGTGCCAGCAGTCCCTCGGGCGGGGGGGCCAATGAGCAGTTCTTC. Protein sequence: CASSPSGGGANEQFF.